The 17 T cell receptor beta chains given below trace back to one sample, sequenced in a study of technical replicates of blood from several donors. Some clones are missing from TCRdb's copy, which holds only in-frame ones; the method was immunoSEQ multiplex PCR. The data show 66,000 or so clones, approximately 88% seen once. The source material was PBMCs. All receptors derive from a human donor in good health. Some clones in this sample may be carry-over from other donors' samples.

The chain recombines TRBV6-5 with TRBJ1-6; D uncertain. This CDR3 spans 15 amino acids. Trimming cost V 0 bases and J 10 bases, with 13 bases left between them. Per the germline V gene, CDR1 is MNHEY and CDR2 is SVGAGI. CDR3 coding DNA: TGTGCCAGCAGTTACTCGGAGGTAACGGGATCACCCCTCCACTTT. Amino acid sequence: CASSYSEVTGSPLHF.

V is TRBV6-1 and J is TRBJ2-2; weak D call: TRBD1 (6 bases). The germline CDR1 and CDR2 sequences are MNHNS and SASEGT. V gave up 8 bases and J gave up 0 bases, with 10 bases separating them. The CDR3 runs 14 residues. The CDR3 nucleotides are TGTGCCAGCTGGAAGGGGGCGAACACCGGGGAGCTGTTTTTT. This gives the protein CASWKGANTGELFF.

The CDR3 sequence: CATAEGEAGANVLTF. CDR3 in DNA: TGTGCCACCGCTGAGGGGGAAGCTGGGGCCAACGTCCTGACTTTC. The V call is TRBV15, the J call TRBJ2-6, with a tentative D call TRBD1 (6 bases). The V gene lost 8 bases and the J gene lost 2 bases, with 13 bases spanning the gap. This CDR3 has 15 residues. Looked up from germline, CDR1 is LNHNV and CDR2 is YYDKDF (reference sequence).

This chain uses TRBV5-1 with TRBJ1-2, with 7 bases that match TRBD1. Trimming cost V 0 bases and J 6 bases; bases outside gene matches: 5. This CDR3 spans 14 amino acids. Germline values: CDR1 SGHRS, CDR2 YFSETQ. The CDR3 region has the DNA TGCGCCAGCAGCTTGGCAGGGACAGCTGATGGCTACACCTTC. Encoded protein: CASSLAGTADGYTF.

CDR3 amino acids: CASRPRTRPNFNNEQFF. CDR3 bases: TGTGCCAGCAGACCAAGGACACGACCAAACTTTAACAATGAGCAGTTCTTC. The J gene is TRBJ2-1, the V gene TRBV7-7, with D tentatively TRBD1 (5 bases). Germline CDR1 is SSHAT and CDR2 is FNYEAQ (reference sequence). The ends were cut back, 6 bases at V and 5 bases at J, with 23 bases in the middle. The CDR3 is 17 residues long. Together with reference TRBV7-7 and TRBJ2-1, the CDR3 gives the full variable domain: GAGVSQSPRYKVTKRGQDVTLRCDPISSHATLYWYQQALGQGPEFLTYFNYEAQPDKSGLPSDRFSAERPEGSISTLTIQRTEQRDSAMYRCASRPRTRPNFNNEQFFGPGTRLTVL.

CDR3 protein: CASSQQRIWGLSTDTQYF. DNA of the CDR3: TGTGCCAGCAGCCAACAACGAATTTGGGGACTTAGTACAGATACGCAGTATTTT. The V call is TRBV7-6, the J call TRBJ2-3; D perhaps matches TRBD2 (6 bases). This CDR3 is built from 18 residues. Germline V CDR1 and CDR2: SGHVS, FNYEAQ. Between the trimmed V and J ends, which lost 5 bases and 3 bases, there was a span of 24 bases.

The chain carries TRBV7-2 and TRBJ2-5, with 8 bases matching TRBD1. The CDR3 has 13 amino acids. The germline V gene has CDR1 SGHTA and CDR2 FQGNSA. V gave up 5 bases and J gave up 7 bases; unmatched junction bases: 6. The CDR3 bases are TGTGCCAGCAGCCCCGACAGGGGACGGACCCAGTACTTC. It yields the protein CASSPDRGRTQYF.

The rearrangement links TRBV18 to TRBJ1-5, with D hard to call. There are 20 residues in the CDR3. CDR1 is KGHSH, CDR2 LQKENI, per germline. The germline V and J ends were trimmed by 3 bases and 0 bases, with 24 bases remaining between them. The CDR3: CASSPSAVLLWVDSNQPQHF. The CDR3 region has the DNA TGTGCCAGCTCACCGTCCGCGGTCTTGTTGTGGGTGGATAGCAATCAGCCCCAGCATTTT.

The chain joins TRBV9 to TRBJ2-3, with TRBD2 identical over 13 bases. J gave up 2 bases and V 4 bases, and 4 bases lay outside the gene matches. Germline V gives CDR1 SGDLS, CDR2 YYNGEE. This CDR3 contains 16 residues. The CDR3 sequence: CASSIGLAGDTDTQYF. In nucleotides, the CDR3 is TGTGCCAGCAGCATCGGACTAGCGGGGGACACAGATACGCAGTATTTT. The full variable domain, rest sourced from reference TRBV9 and TRBJ2-3, is DSGVTQTPKHLITATGQRVTLRCSPRSGDLSVYWYQQSLDQGLQFLIQYYNGEERAKGNILERFSAQQFPDLHSELNLSSLELGDSALYFCASSIGLAGDTDTQYFGPGTRLTVL.

V gene TRBV2 combines with J gene TRBJ2-4; possibly TRBD1 for D (7 bases). V dropped 6 bases and J dropped 0 bases, with 15 bases sitting between them. Germline assignment: CDR1 SNHLY and CDR2 FYNNEI. This CDR3 spans 16 amino acids. The CDR3 DNA is TGTGCCAGCAGCGGGGACCAGGGGGGAGCCAAAAACATTCAGTACTTC. It specifies CASSGDQGGAKNIQYF.

This clone has only one observation. This sequence joins TRBV27 and TRBJ1-6; unclear D gene. CDR3 size: 14 residues. The V end lost 6 bases, the J end lost 13 bases, and 19 bases lay between the germline ends. Germline values: CDR1 MNHEY, CDR2 SMNVEV (reference sequence). CDR3 in amino acids: CASSNIAEERPLHF. The CDR3 region has the DNA TGTGCCAGCAGCAATATTGCCGAAGAACGGCCCCTCCACTTT.

V gene TRBV4-3 combines with J gene TRBJ1-4; 7 nucleotides align to TRBD1. J gave up 5 bases and V 4 bases, and 7 bases lay outside the gene matches. Per germline, CDR1 LGHNA and CDR2 YSLEER. This CDR3 has 15 residues. The CDR3 sequence: CASSPRQGKNEKLFF. In DNA form, the CDR3 reads TGCGCCAGCAGCCCGAGACAGGGAAAAAATGAAAAACTGTTTTTT.

V is TRBV5-1 and J is TRBJ2-3; 11 positions match TRBD2. CDR3 size: 14 residues. Germline values: CDR1 SGHRS, CDR2 YFSETQ. V was pared by 5 bases and J by 4 bases, with 3 bases of the junction left unmatched. The chain's CDR3 is CASSRSGGADTQYF. CDR3 nucleotide sequence: TGCGCCAGCAGTCGTAGCGGGGGGGCAGATACGCAGTATTTT. The complete variable domain, with remaining parts taken from reference TRBV5-1 and TRBJ2-3, reads KAGVTQTPRYLIKTRGQQVTLSCSPISGHRSVSWYQQTPGQGLQFLFEYFSETQRNKGNFPGRFSGRQFSNSRSEMNVSTLELGDSALYLCASSRSGGADTQYFGPGTRLTVL.

The chain employs TRBV5-5 and TRBJ2-7; D perhaps matches TRBD2 (6 bases). Trimming shortened V by 0 bases and J by 3 bases, and 13 bases separated the two germline ends. The germline V gene encodes CDR1 SGHKS and CDR2 YYEKEE (reference sequence). The CDR3 covers 15 residues. CDR3 residues: CASSLATSSDYEQYF. The CDR3 DNA reads TGTGCCAGCAGCTTGGCTACTAGCTCCGACTACGAGCAGTACTTC. Supplemented by reference TRBV5-5 and TRBJ2-7, the full variable domain reads DAGVTQSPTHLIKTRGQQVTLRCSPISGHKSVSWYQQVLGQGPQFIFQYYEKEERGRGNFPDRFSARQFPNYSSELNVNALLLGDSALYLCASSLATSSDYEQYFGPGTRLTVT.

CDR3 loop: CASSEGGNTEAFF. In DNA form, the CDR3 reads TGTGCCAGCAGTGAGGGGGGTAACACTGAAGCTTTCTTT. The rearrangement joins TRBV25-1 to TRBJ1-1; maybe TRBD1 (5 bases). In germline, CDR1 is MGHDK, CDR2 SYGVNS. There are 13 residues in the CDR3. V lost 3 bases and J 2 bases, leaving 7 bases between the germline ends.

Points on this clone: Additional DNA sequences in this sample encode the identical CDR3. The chain joins TRBV30 to TRBJ2-7, with a tentative D call TRBD2 (6 bases). Germline lookup yields CDR1 GTSNPN and CDR2 SVGIG (reference sequence). This CDR3 region has 14 residues. Deletions cut 0 bases from V and 0 bases from J, with 9 bases between. CDR3 coding DNA: TGTGCCTGGAGTGTAGGAGGGAGCTCCTACGAGCAGTACTTC. Amino acid sequence: CAWSVGGSSYEQYF. The variable domain in full, completed from reference TRBV30 and TRBJ2-7, reads SQTIHQWPATLVQPVGSPLSLECTVEGTSNPNLYWYRQAAGRGLQLLFYSVGIGQISSEVPQNLSASRPQDRQFILSSKKLLLSDSGFYLCAWSVGGSSYEQYFGPGTRLTVT.

The J gene is TRBJ1-3, the V gene TRBV5-6; D may be TRBD1 (6 bases). With 4 bases removed from V and 3 bases from J, the gap between germline ends came to 8 bases. Germline lookup yields CDR1 SGHDT and CDR2 YYEEEE. The CDR3 runs to 13 residues. The CDR3 sequence is CASSLGHGNTIYF. The CDR3 region has the DNA TGTGCCAGCAGCCTGGGACATGGAAACACCATATATTTT.